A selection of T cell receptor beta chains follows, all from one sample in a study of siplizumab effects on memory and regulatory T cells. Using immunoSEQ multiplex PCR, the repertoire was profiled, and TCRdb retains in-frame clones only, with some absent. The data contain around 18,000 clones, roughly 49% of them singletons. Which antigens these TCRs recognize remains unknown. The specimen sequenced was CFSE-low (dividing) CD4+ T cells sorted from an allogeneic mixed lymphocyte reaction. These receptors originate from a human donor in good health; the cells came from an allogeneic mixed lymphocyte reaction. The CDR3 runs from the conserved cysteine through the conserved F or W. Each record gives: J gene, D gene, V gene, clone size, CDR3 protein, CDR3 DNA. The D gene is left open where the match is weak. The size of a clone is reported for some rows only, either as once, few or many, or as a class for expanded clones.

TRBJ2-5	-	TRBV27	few	CASSLTPQGETQYF	TGTGCCAGCAGTTTAACGCCACAGGGAGAGACCCAGTACTTC
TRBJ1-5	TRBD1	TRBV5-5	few	CASGSVLGQGISNQPQHF	TGTGCCAGCGGATCTGTCCTTGGACAGGGGATTAGCAATCAGCCCCAGCATTTT
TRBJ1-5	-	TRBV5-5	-	CASSRTGISNQPQHF	TGTGCCAGCAGCCGTACAGGGATTAGCAATCAGCCCCAGCATTTT
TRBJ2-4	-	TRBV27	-	CASSFREGNIQYF	TGTGCCAGCAGTTTCAGGGAAGGAAACATTCAGTACTTC
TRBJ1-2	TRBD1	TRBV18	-	CASSPSAGGDYGYTF	TGTGCCAGCTCACCGAGTGCAGGGGGGGACTATGGCTACACCTTC
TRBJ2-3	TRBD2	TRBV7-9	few	CASSSTGLAVTWTDTQYF	TGTGCCAGCAGCTCAACCGGACTAGCGGTAACTTGGACAGATACGCAGTATTTT
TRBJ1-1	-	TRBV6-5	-	CASSLRAGITEAFF	TGTGCCAGCAGTCTCCGGGCCGGGATTACTGAAGCTTTCTTT
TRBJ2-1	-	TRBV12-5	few	CASGLDLYNEQFF	TGTGCTAGTGGTTTGGATCTCTACAATGAGCAGTTCTTC
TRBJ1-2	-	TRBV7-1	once	CASRFSTGNYGYTF	TGTGCCAGCAGATTTAGCACGGGGAACTATGGCTACACCTTC
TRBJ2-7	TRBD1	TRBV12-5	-	CASGLGDRGRGGHEQYF	TGTGCTAGTGGTTTGGGGGACAGGGGGCGTGGGGGCCACGAGCAGTACTTC
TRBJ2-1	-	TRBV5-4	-	CASSPGSYNEQFF	TGTGCCAGCAGCCCAGGCTCCTACAATGAGCAGTTCTTC
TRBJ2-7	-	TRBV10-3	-	CAISLQGMGYEQYF	TGTGCCATCAGTTTACAGGGTATGGGGTACGAGCAGTACTTC
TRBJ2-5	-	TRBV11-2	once	CASSLVYGTQETQYF	TGTGCCAGCAGCTTGGTATATGGCACGCAAGAGACCCAGTACTTC
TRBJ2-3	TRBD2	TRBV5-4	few	CASSLGTSGVADTQYF	TGTGCCAGCAGCTTGGGGACTAGCGGGGTGGCAGATACGCAGTATTTT
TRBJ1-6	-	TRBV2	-	CASSFYGGPLHF	TGTGCCAGCAGTTTCTACGGTGGGCCCCTCCACTTT
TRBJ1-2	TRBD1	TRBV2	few	CASRAGQGLVYGYTF	TGTGCCAGCAGGGCAGGACAGGGTCTGGTCTATGGCTACACCTTC
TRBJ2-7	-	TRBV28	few	CASSSYRTAPYEQYF	TGTGCCAGCAGTTCCTACAGGACCGCACCCTACGAGCAGTACTTC
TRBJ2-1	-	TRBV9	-	CASSVEGGSGDEQFF	TGTGCCAGCAGCGTAGAAGGGGGAAGCGGAGATGAGCAGTTCTTC
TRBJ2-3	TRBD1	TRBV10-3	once	CAISGPGQGITDTQYF	TGTGCCATCAGTGGCCCGGGACAGGGGATAACAGATACGCAGTATTTT
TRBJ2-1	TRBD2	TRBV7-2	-	CASSFWGGRSYNEQFF	TGTGCCAGCAGCTTCTGGGGGGGACGCTCCTACAATGAGCAGTTCTTC
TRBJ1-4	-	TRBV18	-	CASSPGSTNEKLFF	TGTGCCAGCTCACCAGGGTCAACTAATGAAAAACTGTTTTTT